This TCR beta chain appears in the sequencing data of a study of beta chain features in type 1 diabetes. Sorting with CD45RO/CCR7/CD25/CD127/CD95/CD27 yielded naive, central memory, regulatory and stem-like memory CD4+ cells. Findings and caveats of the study: Moderate yet significant TCRB CDR3 shortening was seen in Type 1 diabetes patients in all four CD4+ subsets. Naive, central memory and Treg TCRB repertoires appeared more alike in patients than in healthy donors.

With regard to this clone: The antigen is not known. The junction does not match germline at one end; this may be a read error.

As every portion of the isolated RNA was reverse transcribed, the sequencing read expressed TCRB transcripts. Sequencing used immunoSEQ multiplex PCR; TCRdb keeps in-frame clones, though not all of them. The data contain roughly 610,000 clones, around a sixth of them singletons. The germline gives CDR1 SGHRS, CDR2 YFSETQ. CDR3 size: 12 residues. This chain connects TRBV5-1 to TRBJ1-1; 7 bases fit TRBD1. The source of this sequence is a man aged 18 to 35 in good health. The sequenced material came from naive CD4+ T cells from blood. CDR3 sequence: CASSLDRRGAFF. CDR3 DNA: TGCGCCAGCAGTTTGGACAGGAGGGGAGCTTTCTTT.